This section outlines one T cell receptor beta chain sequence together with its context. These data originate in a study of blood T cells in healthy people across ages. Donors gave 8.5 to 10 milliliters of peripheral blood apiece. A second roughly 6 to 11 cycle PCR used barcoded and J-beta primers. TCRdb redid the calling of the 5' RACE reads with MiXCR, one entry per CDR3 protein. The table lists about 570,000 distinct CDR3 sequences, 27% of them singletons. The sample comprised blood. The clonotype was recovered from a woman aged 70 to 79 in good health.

For the CDR3, the DNA is TGCGCCAGCAAAGACAGGGACACAGATACGCAGTATTTT. Translated, it gives CASKDRDTDTQYF. This sequence joins TRBV5-1 and TRBJ2-3; 7 bases are shared with TRBD1. With 6 bases clipped from V and 2 bases from J, the junction kept 3 bases outside the gene matches. Per germline, CDR1 SGHRS and CDR2 YFSETQ. The CDR3 is made up of 13 amino acids.